A single sample is the source of the 19 T cell receptor beta chains below, sequenced in a study of blood T cell repertoires in COVID-19. This table comes from immunoSEQ multiplex PCR, and its TCRdb copy is limited to in-frame clones, with some not included. Here the sample spans 18,000 or so clones, roughly 82% being singletons. Sequenced: peripheral blood. These TCRs come from a man between 65 and 80 years old with COVID-19, enrolled during active disease.

CDR3 loop: CASISGTGGDQPQHF. The CDR3 DNA follows: TGTGCCAGCATAAGCGGGACAGGGGGCGATCAGCCCCAGCATTTT. The chain joins TRBV28 to TRBJ1-5; TRBD1 agrees at 12 bases. The V gene end was trimmed by 7 bases and the J gene end by 5 bases; junction bases not matched to a gene: 6. This CDR3 is 15 amino acids long. Germline CDR1 reads MDHEN; CDR2 reads SYDVKM.

The chain links TRBV10-3 to TRBJ2-3; 7 bases agree with TRBD1. The CDR3 consists of 16 residues. Unmatched junction bases numbered 6, after V lost 2 bases and J lost 1 base. Germline V gene data show CDR1 as ENHRY and CDR2 as SYGVKD. This CDR3 is CAISEVTGAGTDTQYF. CDR3 nucleotides: TGTGCCATCAGTGAGGTAACAGGGGCCGGCACAGATACGCAGTATTTT.

The chain has TRBV16 and TRBJ2-2, with 9 bases aligning to TRBD1. Germline CDR1 reads KGHSY; CDR2 reads FQNENV. The J segment lost 3 bases and the V segment lost 2 bases, leaving 7 bases of the junction unmatched. This CDR3 is built from 17 residues. The CDR3 DNA is TGTGCCAGCAGCCAACCCGAACAGGGGGCCTACACCGGGGAGCTGTTTTTT. Amino acids: CASSQPEQGAYTGELFF.

The V call is TRBV27, the J call TRBJ1-6, with D possibly TRBD1 on 5 matching bases. Germline V lookup: CDR1 MNHEY, CDR2 SMNVEV (reference sequence). The V gene lost 5 bases and the J gene lost 5 bases, with 16 bases spanning the gap. The CDR3 has 16 amino acids. CDR3 nucleotide sequence: TGTGCCAGCAGTCCACGGGCAGGGATCGATAATTCACCCCTCCACTTT. Protein: CASSPRAGIDNSPLHF.

V gene TRBV11-2 combines with J gene TRBJ1-5; D might be TRBD1 (5 bases). The length of the CDR3 is 14 residues. Germline loops: CDR1 SGHAT, CDR2 FQNNGV. V was pared by 0 bases and J by 3 bases, with 6 bases between. The CDR3 reads CASSLEGDNQPQHF. CDR3 coding DNA: TGTGCCAGCAGCTTAGAAGGGGACAATCAGCCCCAGCATTTT. Combining the CDR3 with reference TRBV11-2 and TRBJ1-5 gives the whole variable domain EAGVAQSPRYKIIEKRQSVAFWCNPISGHATLYWYQQILGQGPKLLIQFQNNGVVDDSQLPKDRFSAERLKGVDSTLKIQPAKLEDSAVYLCASSLEGDNQPQHFGDGTRLSIL.

This clone appeared once. The chain links TRBV5-1 to TRBJ2-1, with D possibly matching TRBD1 (6 bases). V gave up 4 bases and J gave up 1 base, with 9 bases separating them. CDR1 and CDR2 from the germline V gene are SGHRS and YFSETQ. The CDR3 is 14 residues long. The CDR3 spells CASSVDSSYNEQFF. The CDR3 bases are TGCGCCAGCAGCGTGGACAGTTCCTACAATGAGCAGTTCTTC.

The chain employs TRBV7-2 and TRBJ2-7; possible D gene TRBD1, 6 bases. The CDR3 has 12 amino acids. CDR1 and CDR2 from the germline V gene are SGHTA and FQGNSA. The ends were cut back, 6 bases at V and 6 bases at J, with 12 bases in the middle. CDR3 protein: CASRITGSEQYF. The CDR3 DNA reads TGTGCCAGCAGAATAACAGGGTCCGAGCAGTACTTC.

The rearrangement links TRBV9 to TRBJ2-7; 8 nucleotides match TRBD1. Germline-derived CDR1 and CDR2 are SGDLS and YYNGEE. CDR3 length equals 16 residues. The trim removed 0 bases at V and 0 bases at J, leaving 5 bases unmatched. This CDR3 is CASSVADRENSYEQYF. The CDR3 region has the DNA TGTGCCAGCAGCGTAGCGGACAGGGAGAACTCCTACGAGCAGTACTTC.

The rearrangement joins TRBV27 to TRBJ1-2, with 9 bases lining up with TRBD1. Germline CDR1 is MNHEY and CDR2 is SMNVEV (reference sequence). The CDR3 sequence is 15 residues long. With V trimmed by 5 bases and J by 6 bases, 10 bases remained unmatched. The CDR3 sequence: CASSVTTGGRDGYTF. DNA of the CDR3: TGTGCCAGCAGTGTCACGACAGGGGGGAGAGATGGCTACACCTTC.

This clone has just one count. This CDR3 is CASSSRGNTEAFF. The CDR3 nucleotides read TGTGCCAGCAGTTCCCGGGGGAACACTGAAGCTTTCTTT. The rearrangement links TRBV12-3 or TRBV12-4 to TRBJ1-1; D uncertain. This CDR3 region has 13 residues. The germline V and J ends were trimmed by 4 bases and 1 base, with 7 bases remaining between them.

CDR3 region: CASSLRGNTGELFF. CDR3 coding DNA: TGTGCCAGCAGCTTAAGGGGAAACACCGGGGAGCTGTTTTTT. The chain links TRBV7-9 to TRBJ2-2, with D possibly being TRBD1 (5 bases). From germline, CDR1 is SEHNR and CDR2 FQNEAQ (reference sequence). The CDR3 sequence is 14 residues long. V was clipped by 2 bases and J by 2 bases, with 6 bases between them.

This clone was seen a handful of times. The V gene is TRBV27, the J gene TRBJ2-7; TRBD2 matches 10 bases. Per germline, CDR1 MNHEY and CDR2 SMNVEV (reference sequence). The length of the CDR3 is 14 residues. V was clipped by 3 bases and J by 6 bases; unmatched bases: 5. CDR3: CASSFKRGGREQYF. The CDR3 region has the DNA TGTGCCAGCAGTTTTAAGCGGGGGGGCCGCGAGCAGTACTTC.

CDR3 protein: CASSSGTYEQYF. The CDR3 nucleotides are TGTGCCAGCAGCTCAGGGACCTACGAGCAGTACTTC. V usage is TRBV7-6 and J usage is TRBJ2-7; tentatively, D is TRBD1 (5 bases). This CDR3 spans 12 amino acids. Per the germline V gene, CDR1 is SGHVS and CDR2 is FNYEAQ. V lost 4 bases and J lost 2, with 6 bases in between.

The chain employs TRBV7-2 and TRBJ2-7; 8 bases are shared with TRBD1. The trim removed 6 bases at V and 5 bases at J, leaving 6 bases unmatched. CDR1 and CDR2 (germline): SGHTA, FQGNSA. The CDR3 sequence is 13 residues long. As DNA, the CDR3 is TGTGCCAGCAGGCGACAGGGGTCCAACGAGCAGTACTTC. Its protein product is CASRRQGSNEQYF.

The V gene is TRBV6-5, the J gene TRBJ2-7; 12 positions agree with TRBD1. The length of the CDR3 is 15 residues. V shed 6 bases, J shed 5 bases, and the junction held 8 bases outside the gene matches. The germline CDR1 and CDR2 sequences are MNHEY and SVGAGI. The CDR3 loop reads CASSAGGQGAHEQYF. Here the CDR3 DNA reads TGTGCCAGCAGCGCGGGGGGACAGGGGGCGCACGAGCAGTACTTC.

This clone was seen once. The chain couples TRBV6-4 to TRBJ2-2; D gene unclear. In germline, CDR1 is MRHNA, CDR2 SNTAGT. Trimming removed 4 bases from V and 1 base from J, with 16 bases in between. CDR3 length equals 17 residues. For the CDR3, the DNA is TGTGCCAGCAGTGGACAACCAAACCAATTGAACACCGGGGAGCTGTTTTTT. This translates into CASSGQPNQLNTGELFF.

CDR3 nucleotide sequence: TGCAGTGCTAGTCCAGGGGCAAGCTCTGGAAACACCATATATTTT. Translation gives CSASPGASSGNTIYF. The chain recombines TRBV20-1 with TRBJ1-3, with a possible D match to TRBD1 (6 bases). CDR3 length: 15 residues. V was pared by 3 bases and J by 0 bases, with 12 bases between. Germline CDR1 and CDR2: DFQATT and SNEGSKA (reference sequence).

The chain has TRBV28 and TRBJ1-5; D unresolved. CDR1 MDHEN and CDR2 SYDVKM come from the germline V gene. This CDR3 has 14 amino acids. V gave up 4 bases and J gave up 7 bases, with 14 bases separating them. The CDR3 nucleotides read TGTGCCAGCAGTTCAGGAAACCGACGGCAGCCCCAGCATTTT. It is translated as CASSSGNRRQPQHF.

The V gene is TRBV6-4, the J gene TRBJ2-1, with TRBD2 identical over 10 bases. The germline CDR1 and CDR2 sequences are MRHNA and SNTAGT. Trimming cost V 4 bases and J 2 bases; bases outside gene matches: 2. The CDR3 has 15 amino acids. CDR3 protein: CASSATSGTYNEQFF. The DNA of the CDR3 is TGTGCCAGCAGTGCAACTAGCGGGACCTACAATGAGCAGTTCTTC.